What follows is one T cell receptor beta chain and its context. What it binds is not known. Germline V gene sequence: CDR1 SGHRS, CDR2 YFSETQ. The CDR3 is made up of 14 amino acids. V was clipped by 4 bases and J by 6 bases; unmatched bases: 9. The data derive from a study of cytomegalovirus exposure and HLA in healthy donors. Study details: The same platform was used for the 100 to 150 validation repertoires and the approximately 670 first-cohort repertoires, a later analysis reported.

Repertoires were generated with immunoSEQ multiplex PCR, while TCRdb's copy carries only in-frame clones and drops some. Seen here are 200,000 or so clones, more than 65% observed once, and the top ten hold roughly an eighth. General study findings and limits: According to a subsequent analysis, TCR clusters from the first cohort were inclined to appear together in the 120 validation repertoires. Specific recognition of CMV antigens was confirmed in vitro for a few chains (all CMV-associated). Associated with cytomegalovirus, according to the listing, were around 170 TCR beta chains.

The sequenced sample consisted of PBMCs. This chain links TRBV5-1 with TRBJ1-1, with 7 bases identical to TRBD1. This clonotype was obtained from a woman aged 30 to 39 in good health and CMV-seropositive. CDR3 in amino acids: CASSPINRGSEAFF. The CDR3 coding sequence is TGCGCCAGCAGCCCGATCAACAGGGGCTCTGAAGCTTTCTTT.